This note documents a single T cell receptor beta chain sequence. Its antigen is not known. When replicate PCRs were run on sorted subsets, they used around 0.2 ug DNA, 30,000 to 35,000 T cell genomes. Using immunoSEQ multiplex PCR, the repertoire was profiled, and TCRdb retains in-frame clones only, with some absent. Here the sample spans some 2,000,000 clones, about 95% being singletons. This specimen comes from a study of shared clonotypes between healthy human individuals. In the study overall: Donors had three CD4 naive, three CD4 memory, two CD8 naive and one CD8 memory plate apiece. The study's findings and limits: Expectations were that clonotype sharing among donors would be affected by sequencing depth.

Naive CD8 cells were CD45RO-negative, positively selected for CCR7, excluding terminally differentiated effector memory CD45RA+ cells. Free of recent acute infections or vaccinations, the donors were healthy HIV-negative adults. Germline V lookup: CDR1 PRHDT, CDR2 FYEKMQ (reference sequence). This CDR3 comprises 14 residues. Trimming took 5 bases from V and 3 from J, leaving 13 bases between them. The V and J genes are TRBV13 and TRBJ1-1; possibly TRBD1 for D (5 bases). The TCR comes from a man in his late teens or twenties in good health. Specimen: naive CD8+ T cells sorted from blood. CDR3 protein: CASSGAQGDTEAFF. Written as DNA, the CDR3 is TGTGCCAGCAGCGGGGCTCAGGGTGACACTGAAGCTTTCTTT.